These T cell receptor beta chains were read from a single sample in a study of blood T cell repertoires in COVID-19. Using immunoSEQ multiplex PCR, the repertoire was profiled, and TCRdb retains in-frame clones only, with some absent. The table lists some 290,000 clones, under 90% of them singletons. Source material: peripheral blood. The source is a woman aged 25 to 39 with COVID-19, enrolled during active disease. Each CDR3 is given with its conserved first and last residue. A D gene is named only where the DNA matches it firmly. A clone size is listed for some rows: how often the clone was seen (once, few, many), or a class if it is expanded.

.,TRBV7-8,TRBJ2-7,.,TGTGCCAGCAGCTTTAGCTCCTACGAGCAGTACTTC,CASSFSSYEQYF
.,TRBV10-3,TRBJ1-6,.,TGTGCCATCAGTGCGGACTTTCCTACGTCACCCCTCCACTTT,CAISADFPTSPLHF
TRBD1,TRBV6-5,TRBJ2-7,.,TGTGCCAGCAGTTACCGGGGGGACAGGGAGTGGGAGCAGTACTTC,CASSYRGDREWEQYF
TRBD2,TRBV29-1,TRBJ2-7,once,TGCAGCGTTGAAGATCCAAGTAGCGGGAGCTCCTACGAGCAGTACTTC,CSVEDPSSGSSYEQYF
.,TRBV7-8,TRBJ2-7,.,TGTGCCAGCAGCTTAGTTTCCACAGGTGTGTACTCCTACGAGCAGTACTTC,CASSLVSTGVYSYEQYF
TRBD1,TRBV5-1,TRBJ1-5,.,TGCGCCAGCAGCCCGCATACAGGGGGAGACGGTCAGCCCCAGCATTTT,CASSPHTGGDGQPQHF
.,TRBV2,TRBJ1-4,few,TGTGCCAGCAGTGATTCGGGGGTCGGAGAAAAACTGTTTTTT,CASSDSGVGEKLFF
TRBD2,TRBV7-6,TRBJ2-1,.,TGTGCCAGCAGCCCTGGGGGGGGAGTTTACAATGAGCAGTTCTTC,CASSPGGGVYNEQFF
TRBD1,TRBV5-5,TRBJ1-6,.,TGTGCCAGCAGCCCTCCTTTGTCGGGACAGAATAATTCACCCCTCCACTTT,CASSPPLSGQNNSPLHF
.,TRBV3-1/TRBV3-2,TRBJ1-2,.,TGTGCCAGCAGCGCCCGCGGGTCCAACTATGGCTACACCTTC,CASSARGSNYGYTF
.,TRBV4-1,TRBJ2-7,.,TGCGCCAGCAGCCAAGAGGCGCAGGGGATCGAGCAGTACTTC,CASSQEAQGIEQYF
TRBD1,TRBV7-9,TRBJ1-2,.,TGTGCCAGCAGCTTAAGTGGGACAGGGGGTTATGGCTACACCTTC,CASSLSGTGGYGYTF
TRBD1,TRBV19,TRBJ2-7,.,TGTGCCAGCTCCCGGGACAGGGAGCGCCCCGAGCAGTACTTC,CASSRDRERPEQYF